The 16 T cell receptor beta chains given below trace back to one sample, sequenced in a study of cytomegalovirus exposure and HLA in healthy donors. 60 Vbeta and 13 Jbeta primers were used in PCR. TCRdb's copy holds only in-frame clones and misses some; the assay was immunoSEQ multiplex PCR. This table has fewer than 200,000 clones, about 80% appearing once. The source material was PBMCs. The receptors come from a woman aged 40 to 49 in good health and CMV-seronegative.

The chain uses TRBV5-1 and TRBJ2-1, with 11 bases identical to TRBD1. Germline V gene sequence: CDR1 SGHRS, CDR2 YFSETQ. This CDR3 comprises 14 residues. CDR3 region: CASGSDRGLDEQFF. In DNA, the CDR3 is TGCGCTTCCGGGTCGGACAGGGGGCTCGATGAGCAGTTCTTC. Variable domain in full (rest from reference TRBV5-1 and TRBJ2-1): KAGVTQTPRYLIKTRGQQVTLSCSPISGHRSVSWYQQTPGQGLQFLFEYFSETQRNKGNFPGRFSGRQFSNSRSEMNVSTLELGDSALYLCASGSDRGLDEQFFGPGTRLTVL.

The chain employs TRBV19 and TRBJ1-1, with D perhaps TRBD1 (6 bases). The CDR3 is 14 residues long. Trimming left V 2 bases short and J 5 bases short, with 12 bases between. Germline CDR1 and CDR2: LNHDA and SQIVND (reference sequence). The CDR3 DNA follows: TGTGCCAGTAGTATAAACCAGGGGCGGACTGAAGCTTTCTTT. Translating it yields CASSINQGRTEAFF.

This clone was observed a handful of times. The chain uses TRBV6-1 and TRBJ1-1; 8 nucleotides agree with TRBD1. The length of the CDR3 is 14 residues. The germline gives CDR1 MNHNS, CDR2 SASEGT. J lost 8 bases, V lost 2 bases, and 7 bases had no gene match. CDR3 nucleotides: TGTGCCAGCAGTGAATCGGGCAGGGGGCGCGAAGCTTTCTTT. The encoded protein is CASSESGRGREAFF.

The V and J genes are TRBV4-1 and TRBJ2-2; D gene ambiguous. The V gene's germline CDR1 is MGHRA and CDR2 YSYEKL. CDR3 length equals 14 residues. Trimming removed 4 bases from V and 1 base from J, with 7 bases in between. CDR3: CASSRGRNTGELFF. In DNA form, the CDR3 reads TGCGCCAGCAGCCGCGGCAGGAACACCGGGGAGCTGTTTTTT.

The chain recombines TRBV15 with TRBJ2-2; D might be TRBD2 (6 bases). The CDR3 contains 15 residues. Germline CDR1 is LNHNV and CDR2 is YYDKDF (reference sequence). The V end was cut by 0 bases, the J end by 5 bases, with 10 bases between. The CDR3 spells CATSRDLGGTGELFF. The CDR3 nucleotides are TGTGCCACCAGCAGAGATCTCGGGGGTACCGGGGAGCTGTTTTTT. The full variable domain, with the rest looked up from reference TRBV15 and TRBJ2-2, is DAMVIQNPRYQVTQFGKPVTLSCSQTLNHNVMYWYQQKSSQAPKLLFHYYDKDFNNEADTPDNFQSRRPNTSFCFLDIRSPGLGDTAMYLCATSRDLGGTGELFFGEGSRLTVL.

The V call is TRBV5-1, the J call TRBJ2-3, with 12 nucleotides matching TRBD2. The V and J ends lost 2 bases and 2 bases, in that order; junction bases with no gene match: 3. This CDR3 region has 16 residues. CDR1 and CDR2 from the germline V gene are SGHRS and YFSETQ. Here the CDR3 DNA reads TGCGCCAGCAGCTTAGCTAGCGGGGGGGCCACAGATACGCAGTATTTT. Translating it yields CASSLASGGATDTQYF.

The rearrangement uses TRBV5-6 and TRBJ2-4; D might be TRBD2 (7 bases). The germline gives CDR1 SGHDT, CDR2 YYEEEE. The CDR3 contains 15 residues. The germline V and J ends were trimmed by 6 bases and 6 bases, with 19 bases remaining between them. CDR3 sequence (DNA): TGTGCCAGCATCCTGGGGGGGGGCGGTGGAAACATTCAGTACTTC. It is translated as CASILGGGGGNIQYF. The full variable domain, with the rest looked up from reference TRBV5-6 and TRBJ2-4, is DAGVTQSPTHLIKTRGQQVTLRCSPKSGHDTVSWYQQALGQGPQFIFQYYEEEERQRGNFPDRFSGHQFPNYSSELNVNALLLGDSALYLCASILGGGGGNIQYFGAGTRLSVL.

This rearrangement joins TRBV18 to TRBJ2-5; D is unresolved. CDR3 length: 13 residues. Trimming left V 0 bases short and J 4 bases short, with 6 bases between. In germline, CDR1 is KGHSH, CDR2 LQKENI. This chain's CDR3 is CASSPPAGETQYF. CDR3 coding DNA: TGTGCCAGCTCACCACCGGCAGGAGAGACCCAGTACTTC.

The chain combines TRBV2 with TRBJ1-1; TRBD1 is a possible D gene (5 bases). The germline V and J ends were trimmed by 6 bases and 7 bases, with 9 bases remaining between them. The CDR3 has 11 amino acids. The germline gives CDR1 SNHLY, CDR2 FYNNEI. The CDR3 DNA reads TGTGCCAGCAGGTACAGGAGTGAAGCTTTCTTT. Encoded protein: CASRYRSEAFF.

This chain uses TRBV2 with TRBJ1-1; D ambiguous. The CDR3 contains 12 residues. V was trimmed by 5 bases and J by 1 base, leaving 5 bases between them. Germline-derived CDR1 and CDR2 are SNHLY and FYNNEI. CDR3 region: CASSPGNTEAFF. For the CDR3, the DNA is TGTGCCAGCAGTCCAGGGAACACTGAAGCTTTCTTT.

This clone has more than one count but fewer than ten. The rearrangement links TRBV5-6 to TRBJ1-1, with a possible D match to TRBD1 (6 bases). The V end lost 4 bases, the J end lost 0 bases, and 19 bases lay between the germline ends. CDR3 length equals 17 residues. Germline CDR1 and CDR2: SGHDT and YYEEEE. The CDR3 bases are TGTGCCAGCAGCGGGGGAGGGGGGTTATCCATGAACACTGAAGCTTTCTTT. The encoded protein is CASSGGGGLSMNTEAFF.

V is TRBV10-2 and J is TRBJ2-7, with TRBD2 matching 7 bases. Germline V gene sequence: CDR1 WSHSY, CDR2 SAAADI. CDR3 length: 13 residues. J gave up 0 bases and V 8 bases, and 4 bases lay outside the gene matches. The CDR3 sequence: CASGGGSSYEQYF. In nucleotides, the CDR3 is TGCGCCAGCGGTGGCGGGAGCTCCTACGAGCAGTACTTC.

The chain is built from TRBV19 and TRBJ2-1; tentative D call: TRBD1 (6 bases). CDR1 LNHDA and CDR2 SQIVND come from the germline V gene (reference sequence). This CDR3 has 16 residues. V lost 0 bases to trimming and J lost 8 bases, with 17 bases between them. CDR3 in DNA: TGTGCCAGTAGTATAGATTGGGGCAGGGGAGTCGATGAGCAGTTCTTC. It is translated as CASSIDWGRGVDEQFF.

This chain uses TRBV19 with TRBJ2-6; D may be TRBD1 (5 bases). The CDR3 has 17 amino acids. Deletions cut 6 bases from V and 0 bases from J, with 15 bases between. Germline V CDR1 and CDR2: LNHDA, SQIVND (reference sequence). The CDR3 DNA follows: TGTGCCAGTAGCGACAGAGTTTCGTACTCTGGGGCCAACGTCCTGACTTTC. It encodes CASSDRVSYSGANVLTF.

The chain has TRBV28 and TRBJ2-2; a possible D gene is TRBD2 (6 bases). CDR3 size: 15 residues. The V end was cut by 6 bases, the J end by 3 bases, with 14 bases between. Germline V gene sequence: CDR1 MDHEN, CDR2 SYDVKM. CDR3 sequence (DNA): TGTGCCAGCAGCACCCTCGGGGGAGACACCGGGGAGCTGTTTTTT. Translating it yields CASSTLGGDTGELFF.

This clone was recorded only once. CDR3 in DNA: TGTGCCAGCAGTACTCCTCCCTCTAACTATGGCTACACCTTC. Its translation is CASSTPPSNYGYTF. V is TRBV6-6 and J is TRBJ1-2, with D uncertain. Trimming pared 5 bases from V and 0 bases from J, leaving 10 bases between. The CDR3 is 14 amino acids. CDR1 is MNHNY, CDR2 SVGAGI, per germline (reference sequence).